This TCR beta chain was retrieved from a study of blood T cell repertoires in COVID-19. Study-wide context: Samples came from the United States, Italy and Spain, spanning acute and convalescent COVID-19. PBMCs, B-cell-depleted T cells, or T cells were the source of the cDNA or gDNA that made up the material.

The CDR3 contains 14 residues. V was clipped by 2 bases and J by 0 bases, with 5 bases between them. Germline values: CDR1 LGHDT, CDR2 YNNKEL (reference sequence). Per the authors' pipeline: By means of reference gene primer amplification, nucleated cell counts were estimated. TCRdb's table, derived via immunoSEQ multiplex PCR, lists solely in-frame clones and lacks some. Clone size and the V and J calls come from that table; the DNA yielded D and trimming. The sample carries 95,000 to 150,000 clones, more than 75% recorded once. The TCR was taken from a human donor in a cohort sampled during active COVID-19. Sequenced input: peripheral blood. The rearrangement joins TRBV3-1 (or the pseudogene TRBV3-2) to TRBJ1-3; D gene ambiguous. The CDR3 region is CASSQRGSGNTIYF. The CDR3 bases are TGTGCCAGCAGCCAACGGGGCTCTGGAAACACCATATATTTT.